The clone carrying this TCR beta chain has just one count. The junction had 4 bases not matched to a gene; V was cut back by 6 bases and J by 4 bases. Germline-derived CDR1 and CDR2 are GTSNPN and SVGIG (reference sequence). The CDR3 sequence is 14 residues long. This entry comes from a study of blood T cell repertoires in COVID-19. Study-wide context: Specimens from acute and convalescent COVID-19 originated in the United States, Italy and Spain. PBMCs, B-cell-depleted T cells, or T cells were the source of the cDNA or gDNA that made up the material.

Authors' processing steps: Amplifying reference gene primers gave estimates of nucleated cell counts. Generated by immunoSEQ multiplex PCR, the TCRdb table keeps only in-frame clones and is missing some. V, J and clone size are those of that table, while D and trimming were read from the DNA. The data hold roughly 100,000 clones, with about 91% observed a single time. This receptor was obtained from a man younger than 35 with acute or convalescent COVID-19. This chain links TRBV30 with TRBJ1-3, with TRBD1 matching 12 bases. Sample: peripheral blood. The CDR3 protein is CACGTGGAGNTIYF. The CDR3 nucleotides are TGTGCCTGTGGGACAGGGGGCGCGGGAAACACCATATATTTT.